Listed here are 30 T cell receptor beta chains from one sample, sequenced in a study of cytomegalovirus exposure and HLA in healthy donors. This PCR relied on a set of 60 Vbeta primers and 13 Jbeta primers. Repertoires were generated with immunoSEQ multiplex PCR, while TCRdb's copy carries only in-frame clones and drops some. The sample shows 90,000 or so clones, 70% to 85% of them seen only once. Material for sequencing was PBMCs. These receptors all come from a man between 45 and 60 years old in good health and CMV-seronegative.

This rearrangement joins TRBV5-4 to TRBJ2-7; D possibly corresponds to TRBD1 (6 bases). In germline, CDR1 is SGHNT, CDR2 YYREEE (reference sequence). The CDR3 runs 13 residues. Trimming removed 0 bases at V and 9 bases at J, with 13 bases between. The CDR3 DNA follows: TGTGCCAGCAGCTTGGTAGTAGGGACACGGCAGTACTTC. Protein sequence: CASSLVVGTRQYF.

This sequence joins TRBV7-2 and TRBJ1-4, with a possible D match to TRBD1 (6 bases). This CDR3 spans 15 amino acids. Germline V gene lookup returns CDR1 SGHTA and CDR2 FQGNSA. V lost 1 base and J 7 bases, leaving 13 bases between the germline ends. The CDR3 sequence is CASSLVRGAGEKLFF. DNA for the CDR3: TGTGCCAGCAGCTTAGTCCGGGGGGCAGGTGAAAAACTGTTTTTT.

The V call is TRBV29-1, the J call TRBJ2-7, with 7 bases matching TRBD1. CDR3 size: 14 residues. The germline CDR1 and CDR2 sequences are SQVTM and ANQGSEA. Unmatched junction bases numbered 14, after V lost 6 bases and J lost 6 bases. CDR3 loop: CSVGKQGPTSEQYF. The CDR3 bases are TGCAGCGTAGGAAAACAGGGGCCTACCTCCGAGCAGTACTTC.

The V and J genes are TRBV7-3 and TRBJ2-1; the D gene is possibly TRBD2 (5 bases). This CDR3 has 15 amino acids. The V gene's germline CDR1 is SGHTA and CDR2 FQGTGA. V gave up 0 bases and J gave up 9 bases, with 15 bases separating them. The CDR3 spells CASSLTSSGSVEQFF. CDR3 nucleotides: TGTGCCAGCAGCTTAACTAGTAGTGGTAGCGTTGAGCAGTTCTTC. The variable domain in full, with the rest retrieved from reference TRBV7-3 and TRBJ2-1, is GAGVSQTPSNKVTEKGKYVELRCDPISGHTALYWYRQSLGQGPEFLIYFQGTGAADDSGLPNDRFFAVRPEGSVSTLKIQRTERGDSAVYLCASSLTSSGSVEQFFGPGTRLTVL.

The rearrangement links TRBV29-1 to TRBJ2-4; 10 bases agree with TRBD2. This CDR3 is built from 15 residues. Germline CDR1 and CDR2: SQVTM and ANQGSEA. With V trimmed by 6 bases and J by 0 bases, 5 bases remained unmatched. The CDR3 region is CSVILAGPAKNIQYF. CDR3 in DNA: TGCAGCGTGATACTAGCGGGACCAGCCAAAAACATTCAGTACTTC.

The gene calls are TRBV2 and TRBJ1-1; no clear D gene. V lost 5 bases and J 3 bases, leaving 10 bases between the germline ends. The CDR3 is made up of 13 amino acids. The germline gives CDR1 SNHLY, CDR2 FYNNEI. The CDR3 DNA follows: TGTGCCAGCAGTCACTATAAGGACACTGAAGCTTTCTTT. Its translation: CASSHYKDTEAFF.

This sequence joins TRBV28 and TRBJ2-1; 13 bases are shared with TRBD2. The CDR3 contains 14 residues. Per germline, CDR1 MDHEN and CDR2 SYDVKM. Losses at the gene ends were 8 bases for V and 7 bases for J; bases not matched to a gene: 5. The CDR3 DNA sequence: TGTGCCAGCCAACTAGCGGGAGGGCGAAATGAGCAGTTCTTC. It specifies CASQLAGGRNEQFF.

The chain combines TRBV27 with TRBJ2-1; 10 bases are shared with TRBD2. Germline assignment: CDR1 MNHEY and CDR2 SMNVEV (reference sequence). The junction had 11 bases not matched to a gene; V was cut back by 3 bases and J by 0 bases. The CDR3 has 19 amino acids. CDR3 amino acids: CASSLTSGSLRSSYNEQFF. The DNA of the CDR3 is TGTGCCAGCAGTTTGACTAGCGGGTCCCTGCGGAGCTCCTACAATGAGCAGTTCTTC.

J is TRBJ1-2 and V is TRBV12-5; D is undetermined. V lost 6 bases, J lost 8 bases, and 16 bases lay in between. Germline values: CDR1 LGHNT, CDR2 FRNRAP. The CDR3 spans 13 residues. CDR3 in DNA: TGTGCTAGTGGCGAGGCCCAGGCGGGCGGCTACACCTTC. Its translation: CASGEAQAGGYTF.

This clone was found a few times. V and J are TRBV4-2 and TRBJ2-7; D remains ambiguous. This CDR3 is 14 amino acids long. With 1 base removed from V and 12 bases from J, the gap between germline ends came to 19 bases. CDR1 and CDR2 (germline): LGHNA, YNFKEQ. CDR3 nucleotide sequence: TGTGCCAGCAGCCAAGGAGACTCCCTACTGGGTAGGTACTTC. As protein: CASSQGDSLLGRYF.

The CDR3 loop reads CASIDTGNTIYF. CDR3 nucleotide sequence: TGTGCCAGCATTGACACAGGAAACACCATATATTTT. The chain joins TRBV28 to TRBJ1-3; no clear D gene. The CDR3 covers 12 residues. Trimming cost V 7 bases and J 4 bases, with 8 bases left between them. Germline CDR1 and CDR2: MDHEN and SYDVKM.

The chain joins TRBV7-2 to TRBJ2-1; D possibly corresponds to TRBD1 (5 bases). CDR3 length equals 12 residues. V was cut by 5 bases and J by 9 bases, with 11 bases left in between. The V gene's germline CDR1 is SGHTA and CDR2 FQGNSA. The CDR3 DNA reads as TGTGCCAGCAGCCAATCGCAGGGTGAGCAGTTCTTC. Translating it yields CASSQSQGEQFF. Together with reference TRBV7-2 and TRBJ2-1, the CDR3 gives the full variable domain: GAGVSQSPSNKVTEKGKDVELRCDPISGHTALYWYRQSLGQGLEFLIYFQGNSAPDKSGLPSDRFSAERTGGSVSTLTIQRTQQEDSAVYLCASSQSQGEQFFGPGTRLTVL.

In the case of this clone: The same CDR3 can be traced to other DNA sequences in this sample. The chain has TRBV7-2 and TRBJ2-5; D is unresolved. CDR3 length: 12 amino acids. Germline V gene data show CDR1 as SGHTA and CDR2 as FQGNSA. The V and J ends lost 2 bases and 5 bases respectively, with 6 bases between them. The CDR3: CASSLSRETQYF. DNA of the CDR3: TGTGCCAGCAGCTTAAGCAGGGAGACCCAGTACTTC.

The chain combines TRBV11-3 with TRBJ2-7, with D hard to call. Germline V lookup: CDR1 SGHNT, CDR2 YENEEA. This CDR3 region has 15 residues. Trimming removed 11 bases at V and 0 bases at J, with 20 bases between. CDR3 DNA: TGTGCCTGTATGGGTGAGACACCCAACTCCTACGAGCAGTACTTC. It encodes CACMGETPNSYEQYF. Supplemented by reference TRBV11-3 and TRBJ2-7, the full variable domain reads EAGVVQSPRYKIIEKKQPVAFWCNPISGHNTLYWYLQNLGQGPELLIRYENEEAVDDSQLPKDRFSAERLKGVDSTLKIQPAELGDSAVYLCACMGETPNSYEQYFGPGTRLTVT.

The J gene is TRBJ2-7, the V gene TRBV5-1; 7 bases are a match to TRBD1. Germline assignment: CDR1 SGHRS and CDR2 YFSETQ. J gave up 5 bases and V 2 bases, and 7 bases lay outside the gene matches. The CDR3 has 14 amino acids. The chain's CDR3 is CASSFDREWNEQYF. DNA for the CDR3: TGCGCCAGCAGCTTCGACAGGGAGTGGAACGAGCAGTACTTC. Combining the CDR3 with reference TRBV5-1 and TRBJ2-7 gives the whole variable domain KAGVTQTPRYLIKTRGQQVTLSCSPISGHRSVSWYQQTPGQGLQFLFEYFSETQRNKGNFPGRFSGRQFSNSRSEMNVSTLELGDSALYLCASSFDREWNEQYFGPGTRLTVT.

The gene calls are TRBV5-1 and TRBJ1-3, with 8 bases fitting TRBD1. Germline V gene sequence: CDR1 SGHRS, CDR2 YFSETQ. V trimming: 4 bases; J trimming: 0 bases; junction bases outside the gene matches: 6. CDR3 length: 16 residues. In nucleotides, the CDR3 is TGCGCCAGCAGCCTCGGGACAGGTCTCTCTGGAAACACCATATATTTT. Protein product: CASSLGTGLSGNTIYF.

This clone was observed a single time. The chain carries TRBV5-1 and TRBJ1-3, with a tentative D call TRBD1 (5 bases). V dropped 0 bases and J dropped 5 bases, with 15 bases sitting between them. Germline CDR1 is SGHRS and CDR2 is YFSETQ. The CDR3 runs 16 residues. The CDR3 reads CASSLDATGGRNTIYF. Here the CDR3 DNA reads TGCGCCAGCAGCTTGGATGCCACAGGAGGGCGAAACACCATATATTTT.

The J gene is TRBJ2-5, the V gene TRBV28; D might be TRBD1 (6 bases). V shed 2 bases and J shed 11 bases, with 12 bases lying between them. Per the germline V gene, CDR1 is MDHEN and CDR2 is SYDVKM. The CDR3 is 12 amino acids. In nucleotides, the CDR3 is TGTGCCAGCAGTTTACGAAACAGGGAGCAGTACTTC. Residues: CASSLRNREQYF.

The table lists this clone with a few counts. V gene TRBV28 combines with J gene TRBJ1-1; the match to TRBD1 covers 12 bases. The V segment lost 5 bases and the J segment 5 bases; nucleotides outside the gene matches: 12. This CDR3 region has 17 residues. Germline-derived CDR1 and CDR2 are MDHEN and SYDVKM. For the CDR3, the DNA is TGTGCCAGCAGTCCCATCGGGACAGGGGGCTTTGAGACTGAAGCTTTCTTT. Protein sequence: CASSPIGTGGFETEAFF. Filled out from reference TRBV28 and TRBJ1-1, the complete variable domain reads DVKVTQSSRYLVKRTGEKVFLECVQDMDHENMFWYRQDPGLGLRLIYFSYDVKMKEKGDIPEGYSVSREKKERFSLILESASTNQTSMYLCASSPIGTGGFETEAFFGQGTRLTVV.

This clone was found once. The J gene is TRBJ2-1, the V gene TRBV29-1; 9 nucleotides match TRBD2. Looked up from germline, CDR1 is SQVTM and CDR2 is ANQGSEA. The CDR3 is made up of 15 amino acids. Unmatched junction bases numbered 6, after V lost 5 bases and J lost 1 base. The CDR3 DNA is TGCAGCGTTACCGGGACTAGCAGGTCCTACAATGAGCAGTTCTTC. Translating it yields CSVTGTSRSYNEQFF.

This rearrangement joins TRBV6-5 to TRBJ1-1; D is unclear. The CDR3 sequence is 13 residues long. V gave up 2 bases and J gave up 1 base, with 5 bases separating them. In germline, CDR1 is MNHEY, CDR2 SVGAGI. CDR3 bases: TGTGCCAGCAGTTACGCGGAGAACACTGAAGCTTTCTTT. This encodes CASSYAENTEAFF.

The chain carries TRBV2 and TRBJ2-1; TRBD1 is a possible D gene (6 bases). V was clipped by 6 bases and J by 4 bases, with 19 bases between them. CDR3 length: 16 amino acids. The germline CDR1 and CDR2 sequences are SNHLY and FYNNEI. The CDR3 bases are TGTGCCAGCAGCTCACAACCGGGACACCTATACAATGAGCAGTTCTTC. Protein: CASSSQPGHLYNEQFF.

The chain joins TRBV7-3 to TRBJ2-3; 11 nucleotides match TRBD2. The germline V gene has CDR1 SGHTA and CDR2 FQGTGA. CDR3 length equals 16 residues. Trimming removed 2 bases from V and 0 bases from J; junction bases left unmatched: 1. The chain's CDR3 is CASSLGTSGSTDTQYF. The CDR3 DNA reads as TGTGCCAGCAGCTTAGGGACTAGCGGTAGCACAGATACGCAGTATTTT. The full variable domain, completed using reference TRBV7-3 and TRBJ2-3, is GAGVSQTPSNKVTEKGKYVELRCDPISGHTALYWYRQSLGQGPEFLIYFQGTGAADDSGLPNDRFFAVRPEGSVSTLKIQRTERGDSAVYLCASSLGTSGSTDTQYFGPGTRLTVL.

The chain employs TRBV27 and TRBJ2-7; a weak D match, TRBD2 (6 bases). The CDR3 has 15 amino acids. The germline V and J ends were trimmed by 5 bases and 0 bases, with 14 bases remaining between them. Germline loops: CDR1 MNHEY, CDR2 SMNVEV (reference sequence). The CDR3 DNA is TGTGCCAGCAGTCCAAGGTCGCGGGGCTCCTACGAGCAGTACTTC. It codes for CASSPRSRGSYEQYF.

The V gene is TRBV7-8, the J gene TRBJ2-7, with a tentative D call TRBD2 (6 bases). V gave up 4 bases and J gave up 0 bases, with 16 bases separating them. This CDR3 has 16 residues. Germline CDR1 and CDR2: SGHVS and FQNEAQ. DNA for the CDR3: TGTGCCAGCAGCTCCGGGACTGCTCTTGACTCCTACGAGCAGTACTTC. Translation: CASSSGTALDSYEQYF.

This chain uses TRBV28 with TRBJ2-1; 15 bases line up with TRBD2. This CDR3 is 18 amino acids long. Germline-derived CDR1 and CDR2 are MDHEN and SYDVKM. V lost 7 bases and J lost 3; bases outside the gene matches: 10. CDR3 loop: CASTPGRTSGRVYNEQFF. CDR3 in DNA: TGTGCCAGCACCCCTGGCCGGACTAGCGGGAGGGTCTACAATGAGCAGTTCTTC.

The chain couples TRBV5-1 to TRBJ1-1; D gene uncertain. The CDR3 has 14 residues. Germline CDR1 and CDR2: SGHRS and YFSETQ. Trimming pared 6 bases from V and 4 bases from J, leaving 16 bases between. The CDR3 reads CASKDGEKSTEAFF. DNA of the CDR3: TGCGCCAGCAAGGACGGGGAAAAGAGCACTGAAGCTTTCTTT.

This chain connects TRBV5-4 to TRBJ1-3, with TRBD1 matching 8 bases. The CDR3 has 15 residues. V trimming: 4 bases; J trimming: 2 bases; junction bases outside the gene matches: 5. Germline V gene lookup returns CDR1 SGHNT and CDR2 YYREEE (reference sequence). The CDR3 nucleotides read TGTGCCAGCAGCACAAGGACAGGGACTGGAAACACCATATATTTT. Protein sequence: CASSTRTGTGNTIYF.

The chain combines TRBV11-2 with TRBJ2-5; TRBD2 aligns across 9 bases. Germline-derived CDR1 and CDR2 are SGHAT and FQNNGV. The CDR3 loop spans 14 amino acids. V shed 3 bases and J 7 bases; nucleotides not matched to a gene: 6. In DNA form, the CDR3 reads TGTGCCAGCAGCTTCCCGTCAGCGGGGGGGACCCAGTACTTC. It yields the protein CASSFPSAGGTQYF.

This clone has just one count. The chain recombines TRBV10-3 with TRBJ2-1, with 13 nucleotides matching TRBD2. Germline V gene data show CDR1 as ENHRY and CDR2 as SYGVKD. The V gene end was trimmed by 4 bases and the J gene end by 1 base; junction bases not matched to a gene: 4. The CDR3 length is 17 residues. The CDR3 here is CAISGTSGRRSYNEQFF. The CDR3 nucleotides are TGTGCCATCAGTGGGACTAGCGGGAGACGGTCCTACAATGAGCAGTTCTTC.